This entry features one TCR beta chain sequence. Its antigen is not yet known. There are no base qualities to consult, and no much larger clone falls within one base. From the cysteine through the phenylalanine, the CDR3 covers 13 amino acids. The only DNA kept is the CDR3, 39 bases in frame from the first base. The data stem from a study of T cells in localized non-small cell lung cancer (dated by TCRdb to the early 2020s). With respect to the entire study: The study examined T cell repertoires in 236 patients with early-stage NSCLC and compared tumors with uninvolved tumor-adjacent lungs. All 220 or so NSCLC patients in the cohort were treatment-naive and had localized lung tumors that were resected. A mean age of roughly 66 years was recorded for the NSCLC patients, of whom under 150 were male and 100 to 110 were female. General findings and caveats noted by the study authors: Of the top 100 tumor clones, a median of roughly 53 were detected in paired uninvolved adjacent lung; 28 were also among that lung's top 100. Because multi-region tumor sequencing was not performed, intratumor heterogeneity could not be ruled out. Higher T cell density in blood was associated with longer overall survival, whereas higher clonality in adjacent lung was associated with shorter survival. Because the study design was exploratory, TCR variables were selected using unadjusted p-values without false-discovery rate correction. The highest T cell clonality was observed in uninvolved tumor-adjacent lung, where clonality exceeded that of tumor, suggesting that antigenic responses were more focused in uninvolved tumor-adjacent lung.

At diagnosis, tumor, uninvolved tumor-adjacent lung and peripheral blood were collected and then preserved as a mix of FFPE and fresh-frozen material. For TCR repertoire profiling, blood samples were analyzed as peripheral blood mononuclear cells. The immunoSEQ Assay was used to sequence TCR beta CDR3 regions from DNA. On the authors' methods: To compute T cell density, TCR beta template counts were normalized to usable DNA, which was estimated by amplifying housekeeping genes. Richness was estimated with the preseqR package, extrapolating to 400,000 templates for PBMC samples and 120,000 templates for tissue samples. Clonality was taken to be one minus Pielou's evenness. To identify tissue-enriched TCRs, differential abundance testing was run on productive amino-acid clonotypes with a minimum total count of 5 and an alpha of 0.1. The Jaccard Index and the Morisita Overlap Index were used to measure how much the repertoires overlapped between compartments. TCR beta CDR3s were clustered by GLIPH together with public tetramer-defined viral CDR3s, and at least three viral sequences plus V-gene enrichment were required for viral motifs. Not all clones reach the TCRdb copy of this immuneACCESS table, which keeps in-frame sequences only. Checked studies attribute under half of the gap to unresolved V genes and leave the rest unexplained. V, J and clone size were drawn from that table, and D and trimming were deduced from the DNA. The sample table records roughly 24,000 clones; about 91% of these occur just once. Together, the top ten hold less than 5% of the sample.

The V and J genes are TRBV21-1 and TRBJ2-5; TRBD1 is taken as the D call from the table, unchecked against the DNA. TRBV21-1 is noted as a pseudogene. The TCR comes from a female donor older than 55 with stage II squamous cell lung carcinoma. The specimen was peripheral blood, collected before any cancer treatment. The DNA is as follows: TGTGCCAGTGAGGGACAGCCGATAGAGACCCAGTACTTC. The translation is CASEGQPIETQYF.